This TCR beta chain is from a study of T cell clonotyping in hematopoietic cell transplantation (dated by TCRdb to about 2021). About the full investigation: The study collected 120 to 150 blood samples from 35 consecutive transplant recipients and their related donors. Recruitment of patients was conducted between 2015 and 2017, and follow-up was continued until late 2020 or death. Results and caveats for the whole study, not just this receptor: Inverse Simpson Index values from donors and from recipients before transplant predicted broader TCR repertoire diversity after transplant. After transplant, TCR diversity in recipients dropped, and pathologically expanded clonotypes climbed progressively between day 30 and day 180. Overlap with donor repertoires was found for only a small fraction of recipient repertoires, with over 97% found to appear de novo at the given depth. Sample size was limited, and cells were not sorted, so CD4 and CD8 repertoire contributions could not be separated.

TCR beta CDR3 regions were amplified from genomic DNA with the immunoSEQ assay, a bias-controlled multiplex PCR using V- and J-specific primers. A proprietary barcode and Illumina adapter sequences were added to the CDR3 amplicons in a second PCR step. CDR3 libraries were sequenced on an Illumina MiSeq instrument. The published analysis was carried out like this. Export and quality control were performed with immunoSEQ Analyzer 3.0, and downstream analyses were performed with R Bioconductor and Immunarch. Only productive rearrangements within the normalized downsampled data set were used in the calculation of repertoire metrics. Pathologically expanded clonotypes were defined as those larger than 5 templates in the normalized cohort. The Inverse Simpson Index served as the measure of repertoire diversity. The non-normalized data set was used for CMV-specificity analyses so that all clonotypes could be captured. Imported from immuneACCESS, the table was reduced by TCRdb to in-frame sequences with V and J called. These copies leave out some clones; in studies compared against another copy, an unresolved V gene accounts for under half, and the cause of the remainder is not known. The DNA gave D and trimming, while V, J and clone size come from that table. The sample table records nearly 9,000 clones; roughly 85% of these occur just once. 30% to 35% of the sample goes to the ten largest clones.

Per the publication, the time point label means: 180 days after allo-HCT. Blood samples were obtained from recipients approximately 28 days before transplant and at days 30, 100 and 180 after transplant. Nuclei Lysis Solution was used to extract genomic DNA from fresh or cryopreserved unfractionated peripheral blood mononuclear cells. Cut back by 4 bases and 4 bases, the V and J ends lie 9 bases apart. Taken from cysteine to phenylalanine, the CDR3 has 13 residues. This entry keeps only the CDR3 DNA: 39 bases, framed from base 1. Per the germline V gene, SGDLS is the CDR1 and YYNGEE is the CDR2. Turning to this clone: It lacks a known antigen. No much larger clone exists at a distance of one base, and base qualities are not known.

The receptor's source is a female patient in her 30s who had an allogeneic stem cell transplant, so the T cells may come from the graft donor. Some clones in this sample may be carry-over from other donors' samples. The receptor chain draws on TRBV9 and TRBJ1-5, with an unclear D gene assignment. Sequenced here: PBMCs, sampled 180 days after allogeneic stem cell transplant. The CDR3 region has the sequence CASSTGENQPQHF. The sequence in DNA is TGTGCCAGCAGCACCGGGGAGAATCAGCCCCAGCATTTT.